This paragraph covers one TCR beta chain sequence. This clonotype occurred a few times. The antigen this receptor binds is unknown. No base quality information exists; no much larger clone differs at one position. Receptors were amplified or captured by 5' RACE. The data were produced on a NextSeq 500. The TCR library protocol attached unique molecular identifiers to individual cDNA molecules to correct for sequencing error and PCR bias. TCR alpha and beta chains were both sequenced, and the abundances of alpha and beta sequences in each sample were closely correlated with each other. Turning to the authors' computational methods: Decombinator V4 was used to annotate the V gene, J gene and CDR3 of the TCR sequences. TCRs were defined as expanded if a significant change between any two time points was detected under a Poisson model with p below 0.0001. TCR abundances were normalised to the total number of TCRs sequenced per sample and were expressed as counts per million. VDJdb, accessed 1 November 2021, was searched for CMV, EBV and SARS-CoV-2 annotated TCRs, excluding TCRs annotated for multiple antigens. TCRdb cleaned the public reads at Q25 with fastp, built clones with MiXCR and kept in-frame beta chains. Each CDR3 protein appears once, grouped with its most common genes and DNA. V and J calls and clone size were set by TCRdb, not the authors. The sample has 20,000 to 25,000 distinct CDR3 sequences on record, approximately 4.5% of them singletons. Approximately 19% of the sample is in the top ten clones.

These data originate in a study of early T cells in non-severe SARS-CoV-2 infection (dated by TCRdb to the early 2020s). About the full investigation: Because TCR sequencing was done on bulk RNA from unsorted whole blood, the alpha and beta chains could not be paired. Results and caveats for the whole study, not just this receptor: VDJdb matching was skewed toward anti-spike CD8 responses and likely underestimated virus-specific expansions by missing private and CD4 specificities.

The study was a case-control design nested within a healthcare worker cohort in London, UK, with weekly nasopharyngeal swab PCR tests and blood sampling. Healthcare workers were recruited during the week of the UK lockdown, between 23 and 31 March 2020, and followed weekly for up to roughly 15 weeks. The sample taken for sequencing was whole blood. The clonotype originates from an adult who was a healthcare worker with PCR-confirmed SARS-CoV-2 infection or an uninfected control (not recorded which).

The DNA is TGTGCCAGCAGTTTAGGGCGGGAGCAGTTCTTC. It translates as CASSLGREQFF. The sequence joins TRBV27 to TRBJ2-1, with no confident D gene call. The CDR3 has 11 amino acids, counting the end cysteine and phenylalanine. The entry retains the CDR3 DNA only, 33 bases that are in frame from base 1. CDR1 and CDR2 are read off the germline V gene (reference sequence) as MNHEY and SMNVEV. V drops 2 bases and J drops 10 bases, leaving 6 bases in between.